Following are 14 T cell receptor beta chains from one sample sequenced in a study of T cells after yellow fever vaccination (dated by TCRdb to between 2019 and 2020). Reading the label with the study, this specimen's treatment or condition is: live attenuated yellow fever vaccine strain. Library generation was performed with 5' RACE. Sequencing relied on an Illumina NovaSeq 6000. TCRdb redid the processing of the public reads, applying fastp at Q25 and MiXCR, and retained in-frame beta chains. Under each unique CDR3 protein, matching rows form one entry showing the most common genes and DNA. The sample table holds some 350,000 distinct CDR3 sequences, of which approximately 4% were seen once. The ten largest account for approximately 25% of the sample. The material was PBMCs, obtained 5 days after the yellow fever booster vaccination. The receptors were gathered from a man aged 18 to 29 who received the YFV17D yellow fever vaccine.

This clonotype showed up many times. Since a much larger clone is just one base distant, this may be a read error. DNA of the CDR3: TGTGCCAGCAGTTTAGGACAGAGGACAGATACGCAGTATTTT. Residues: CASSLGQRTDTQYF. This chain connects TRBV12-3 or TRBV12-4 to TRBJ2-3; D perhaps matches TRBD1 (5 bases). This CDR3 has 14 amino acids. V lost 1 base to trimming and J lost 3 bases, with 8 bases between them.

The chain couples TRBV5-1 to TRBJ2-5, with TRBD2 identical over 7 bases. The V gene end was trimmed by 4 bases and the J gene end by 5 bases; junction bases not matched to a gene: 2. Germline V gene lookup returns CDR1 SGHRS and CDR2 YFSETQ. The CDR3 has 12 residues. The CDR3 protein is CASSSGDETQYF. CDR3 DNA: TGCGCCAGCAGCAGCGGGGATGAGACCCAGTACTTC.

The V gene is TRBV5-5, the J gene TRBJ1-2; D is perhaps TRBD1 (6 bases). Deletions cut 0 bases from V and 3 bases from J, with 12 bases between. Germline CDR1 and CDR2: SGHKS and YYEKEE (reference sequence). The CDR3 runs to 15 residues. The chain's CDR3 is CASSLAGGPYYGYTF. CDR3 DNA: TGTGCCAGCAGCTTGGCGGGGGGCCCCTACTATGGCTACACCTTC.

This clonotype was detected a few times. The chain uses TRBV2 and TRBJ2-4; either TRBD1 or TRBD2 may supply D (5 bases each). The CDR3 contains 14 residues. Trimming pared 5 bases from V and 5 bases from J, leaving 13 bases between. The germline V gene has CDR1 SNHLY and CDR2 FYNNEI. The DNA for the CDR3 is TGTGCCAGCAGTATGGGACGTCTGGAAAACATTCAGTACTTC. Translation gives CASSMGRLENIQYF.

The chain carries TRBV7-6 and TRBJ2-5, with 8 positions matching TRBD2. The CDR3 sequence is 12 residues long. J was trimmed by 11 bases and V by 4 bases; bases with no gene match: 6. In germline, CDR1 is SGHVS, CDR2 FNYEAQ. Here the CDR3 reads CASSSPGGAQYF. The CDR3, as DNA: TGTGCCAGCAGCTCACCGGGGGGGGCACAGTACTTC.

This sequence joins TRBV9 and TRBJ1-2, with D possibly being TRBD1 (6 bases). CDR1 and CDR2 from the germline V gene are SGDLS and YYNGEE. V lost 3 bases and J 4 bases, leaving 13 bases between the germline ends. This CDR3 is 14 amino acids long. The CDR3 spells CASSATGTLYGYTF. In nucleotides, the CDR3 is TGTGCCAGCAGCGCGACCGGGACACTCTATGGCTACACCTTC. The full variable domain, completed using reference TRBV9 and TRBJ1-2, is DSGVTQTPKHLITATGQRVTLRCSPRSGDLSVYWYQQSLDQGLQFLIQYYNGEERAKGNILERFSAQQFPDLHSELNLSSLELGDSALYFCASSATGTLYGYTFGSGTRLTVV.

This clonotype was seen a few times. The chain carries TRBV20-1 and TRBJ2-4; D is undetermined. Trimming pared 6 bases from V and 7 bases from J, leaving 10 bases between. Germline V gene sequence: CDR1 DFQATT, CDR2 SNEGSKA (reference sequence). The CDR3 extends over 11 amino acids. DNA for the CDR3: TGCAGTGCCTCGGCACACAACATTCAGTACTTC. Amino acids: CSASAHNIQYF.

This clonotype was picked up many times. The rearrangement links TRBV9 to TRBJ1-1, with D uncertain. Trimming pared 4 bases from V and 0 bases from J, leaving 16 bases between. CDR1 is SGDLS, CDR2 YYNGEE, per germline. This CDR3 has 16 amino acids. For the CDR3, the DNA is TGTGCCAGCAGCCCCCTCGTTTCGGCTATGAACACTGAAGCTTTCTTT. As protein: CASSPLVSAMNTEAFF.

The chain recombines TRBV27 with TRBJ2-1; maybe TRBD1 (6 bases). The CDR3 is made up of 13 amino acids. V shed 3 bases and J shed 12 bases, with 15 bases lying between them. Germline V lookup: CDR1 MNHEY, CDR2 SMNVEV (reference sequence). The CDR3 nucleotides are TGTGCCAGCAGTTTTGGGTTACAGGGACGGCAGTTCTTC. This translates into CASSFGLQGRQFF.

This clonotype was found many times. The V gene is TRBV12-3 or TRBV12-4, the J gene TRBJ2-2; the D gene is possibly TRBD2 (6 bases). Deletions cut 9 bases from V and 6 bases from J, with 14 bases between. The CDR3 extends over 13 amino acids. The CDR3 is CASRGSGAGELFF. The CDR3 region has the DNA TGTGCCAGTAGGGGTAGCGGAGCCGGGGAGCTGTTTTTT.

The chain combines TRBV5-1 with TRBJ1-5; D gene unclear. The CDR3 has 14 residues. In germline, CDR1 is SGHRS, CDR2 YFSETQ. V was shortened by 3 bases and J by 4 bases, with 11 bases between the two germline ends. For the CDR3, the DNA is TGCGCCAGCAGCTCAGGATACGGGAATCAGCCCCAGCATTTT. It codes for CASSSGYGNQPQHF.

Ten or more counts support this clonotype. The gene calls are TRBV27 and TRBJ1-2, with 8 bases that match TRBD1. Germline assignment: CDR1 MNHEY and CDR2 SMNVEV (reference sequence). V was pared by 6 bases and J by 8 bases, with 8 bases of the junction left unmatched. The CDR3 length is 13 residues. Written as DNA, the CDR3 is TGTGCCAGCAGGACAGGGGCCGTCGGGGGCTACACCTTC. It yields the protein CASRTGAVGGYTF.

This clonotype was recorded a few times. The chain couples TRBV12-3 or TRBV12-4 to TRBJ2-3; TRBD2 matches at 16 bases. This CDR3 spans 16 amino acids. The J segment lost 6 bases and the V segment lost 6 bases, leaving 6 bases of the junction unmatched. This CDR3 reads CASRLGLAGGRDTQYF. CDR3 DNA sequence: TGTGCCAGCAGACTGGGACTAGCGGGGGGGCGTGATACGCAGTATTTT.

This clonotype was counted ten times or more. Here the CDR3 reads CASSFEQGAGFF. Written as DNA, the CDR3 is TGCGCCAGCAGCTTCGAACAAGGGGCCGGGTTCTTC. The chain is built from TRBV5-1 and TRBJ2-1; D possibly corresponds to TRBD1 (5 bases). With 2 bases removed from V and 15 bases from J, the gap between germline ends came to 15 bases. CDR1 is SGHRS, CDR2 YFSETQ, per germline. The CDR3 runs 12 residues.